This is a list of T cell receptor beta chains from one sample in a study of blood T cell repertoires in COVID-19. TCRdb's copy holds only in-frame clones and misses some; the assay was immunoSEQ multiplex PCR. The sample yields around 160,000 clones, over 70% seen once. The sequenced material came from PBMCs or T cells enriched from blood (not recorded which). All receptors come from a woman aged 60-70 years who had recovered from COVID-19. Both conserved end residues are part of each CDR3. Each record gives: D gene, clone size, V gene, J gene, CDR3 DNA, CDR3 protein. The D gene is left open where the match is weak. A clone size is listed for some rows: how often the clone was seen (once, few, many), or a class if it is expanded.

d_gene: TRBD1; abundance: NA; v_gene: TRBV19; j_gene: TRBJ2-6; CDR3nt: TGTGCCAGTAGTAAGGTCTTCCGGGGACAGTACTCTGGGGCCAACGTCCTGACTTTC; CDR3aa: CASSKVFRGQYSGANVLTF
d_gene: TRBD1; abundance: few; v_gene: TRBV29-1; j_gene: TRBJ1-1; CDR3nt: TGCAGCGTGGGGACAGGGGGAGGTACTGAAGCTTTCTTT; CDR3aa: CSVGTGGGTEAFF
d_gene: NA; abundance: NA; v_gene: TRBV3-1/TRBV3-2; j_gene: TRBJ1-5; CDR3nt: TGTGCCAGCAGCCAAGATGGACAAGATAATCAGCCCCAGCATTTT; CDR3aa: CASSQDGQDNQPQHF
d_gene: NA; abundance: NA; v_gene: TRBV27; j_gene: TRBJ2-3; CDR3nt: TGTGCCAGCATCTCCCCGGGGAATACGCAGTATTTT; CDR3aa: CASISPGNTQYF
d_gene: NA; abundance: NA; v_gene: TRBV29-1; j_gene: TRBJ2-5; CDR3nt: TGCAGCGCGGAGCAGGGGACCCCCCAGACCCAGTACTTC; CDR3aa: CSAEQGTPQTQYF
d_gene: TRBD1; abundance: NA; v_gene: TRBV19; j_gene: TRBJ1-5; CDR3nt: TGTGCCAGTATGACTAACAGGGGTGGCAATCAGCCCCAGCATTTT; CDR3aa: CASMTNRGGNQPQHF
d_gene: NA; abundance: NA; v_gene: TRBV6-5; j_gene: TRBJ1-1; CDR3nt: TGTGCCAGCAGTATCTCGAACACTGAAGCTTTCTTT; CDR3aa: CASSISNTEAFF
d_gene: NA; abundance: once; v_gene: TRBV27; j_gene: TRBJ2-3; CDR3nt: TGTGCCAGCAGTTTATCCTCGATAATAGCGGTTAGCACAGATACGCAGTATTTT; CDR3aa: CASSLSSIIAVSTDTQYF
d_gene: NA; abundance: NA; v_gene: TRBV29-1; j_gene: TRBJ1-2; CDR3nt: TGCATCTCTGAAACAGACGGCTACACCTTC; CDR3aa: CISETDGYTF
d_gene: NA; abundance: NA; v_gene: TRBV12-3/TRBV12-4; j_gene: TRBJ1-5; CDR3nt: TGTGCCAGCAGTTTGACGGGGGATCAGCCCCAGCATTTT; CDR3aa: CASSLTGDQPQHF
d_gene: TRBD1; abundance: NA; v_gene: TRBV20-1; j_gene: TRBJ1-4; CDR3nt: TGCAGTGCTAGTGGGACAGGGCCTAATGAAAAACTGTTTTTT; CDR3aa: CSASGTGPNEKLFF
d_gene: NA; abundance: NA; v_gene: TRBV5-4; j_gene: TRBJ1-3; CDR3nt: TGTGCCAGCAGCCCTGGGGGGGAGACTGGAAACACCATATATTTT; CDR3aa: CASSPGGETGNTIYF
d_gene: TRBD2; abundance: once; v_gene: TRBV4-2; j_gene: TRBJ2-5; CDR3nt: TGTGCCAGCAGCGCTCTAGCGGTCCGAGAGACCCAGTACTTC; CDR3aa: CASSALAVRETQYF
d_gene: NA; abundance: NA; v_gene: TRBV10-3; j_gene: TRBJ2-5; CDR3nt: TGTGCCATCAATTCAGGGGTCCAAGAGACCCAGTACTTC; CDR3aa: CAINSGVQETQYF
d_gene: NA; abundance: once; v_gene: TRBV18; j_gene: TRBJ1-2; CDR3nt: TGTGCCAGCTCACCAACAAAGGGACTCCTCTATGGCTACACCTTC; CDR3aa: CASSPTKGLLYGYTF
d_gene: NA; abundance: NA; v_gene: TRBV7-7; j_gene: TRBJ2-1; CDR3nt: TGTGCCAGCAGCTTAGGAAGCGGCTCCTACAATGAGCAGTTCTTC; CDR3aa: CASSLGSGSYNEQFF